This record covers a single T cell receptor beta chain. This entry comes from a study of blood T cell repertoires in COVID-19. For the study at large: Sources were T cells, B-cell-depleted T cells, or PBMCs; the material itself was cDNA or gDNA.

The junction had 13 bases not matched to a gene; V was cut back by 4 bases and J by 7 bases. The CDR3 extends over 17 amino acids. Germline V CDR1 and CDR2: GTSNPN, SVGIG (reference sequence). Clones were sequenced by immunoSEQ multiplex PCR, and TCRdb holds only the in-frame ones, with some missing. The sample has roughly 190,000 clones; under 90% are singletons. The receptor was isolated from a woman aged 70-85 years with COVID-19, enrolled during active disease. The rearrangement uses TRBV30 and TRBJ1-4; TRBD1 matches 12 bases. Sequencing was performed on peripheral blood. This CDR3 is CAWTPGQGAPVGEKLFF. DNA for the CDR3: TGTGCCTGGACACCGGGACAGGGGGCACCGGTGGGTGAAAAACTGTTTTTT. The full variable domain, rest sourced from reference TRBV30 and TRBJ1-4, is SQTIHQWPATLVQPVGSPLSLECTVEGTSNPNLYWYRQAAGRGLQLLFYSVGIGQISSEVPQNLSASRPQDRQFILSSKKLLLSDSGFYLCAWTPGQGAPVGEKLFFGSGTQLSVL.